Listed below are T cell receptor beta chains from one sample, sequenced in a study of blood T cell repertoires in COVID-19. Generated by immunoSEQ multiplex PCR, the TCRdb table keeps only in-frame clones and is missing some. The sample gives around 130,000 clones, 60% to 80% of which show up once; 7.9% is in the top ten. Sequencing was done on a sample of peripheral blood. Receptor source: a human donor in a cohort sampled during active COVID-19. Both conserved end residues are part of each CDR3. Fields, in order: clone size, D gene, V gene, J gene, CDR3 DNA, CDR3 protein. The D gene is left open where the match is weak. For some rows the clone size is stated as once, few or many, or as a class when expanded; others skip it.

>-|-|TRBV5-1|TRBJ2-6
TGCGCCAGCAGCTTGGATGGCTCCAGGGGGGCCAACGTCCTGACTTTC
CASSLDGSRGANVLTF
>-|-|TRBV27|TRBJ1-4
TGTGCCAGCAGAGTTAATGGGGGGGAAAAACTGTTTTTT
CASRVNGGEKLFF
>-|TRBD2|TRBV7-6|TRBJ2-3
TGTGCCAGCAGCTTAGTTTTCGGGGGGGAAACAGATACGCAGTATTTT
CASSLVFGGETDTQYF
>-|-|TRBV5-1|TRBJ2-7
TGCGCCAGCAGCTTGGGGCCACCAAACTCCTACGAGCAGTACTTC
CASSLGPPNSYEQYF
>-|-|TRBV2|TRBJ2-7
TGTGCCAGCAGCGTCTCCTACGAGCAGTACTTC
CASSVSYEQYF
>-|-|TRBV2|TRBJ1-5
TGTGCCAGCAGTGAAGTCCTCGCACCGGATCAGCCCCAGCATTTT
CASSEVLAPDQPQHF
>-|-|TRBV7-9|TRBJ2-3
TGTGCCAGCAGCTTCACCGGGACACCGGGACCAGATACGCAGTATTTT
CASSFTGTPGPDTQYF
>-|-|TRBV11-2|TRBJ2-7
TGTGCCAGCAGCTTAGTATCCCGGGGGCAGTACTTC
CASSLVSRGQYF
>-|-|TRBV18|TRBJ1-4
TGTGCCAGCTCGCGGGACGGATTTAATGAAAAACTGTTTTTT
CASSRDGFNEKLFF
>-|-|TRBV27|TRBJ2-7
TGTGCCAGCAGTTTATACGCGGGTACCATGAAGAACTCCTACGAGCAGTACTTC
CASSLYAGTMKNSYEQYF
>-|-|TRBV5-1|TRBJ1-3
TGCGCCAGCAGAAGTACAGGGATCTCTGGAAACACCATATATTTT
CASRSTGISGNTIYF
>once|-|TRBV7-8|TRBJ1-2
TGTGCCAGCAGCTTAGGGGGGATTTCGGGAGACTATGGCTACACCTTC
CASSLGGISGDYGYTF
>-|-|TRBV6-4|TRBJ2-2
TGTGCCAGCAGTGCCGAAGGGGCCGGGGAGCTGTTTTTT
CASSAEGAGELFF
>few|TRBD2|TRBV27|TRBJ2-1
TGTGCCAGCAGTTTGCGGGGGGCCTACAATGAGCAGTTCTTC
CASSLRGAYNEQFF
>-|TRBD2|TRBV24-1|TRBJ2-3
TGTGCCACCAGTGATCCGACTAGCGGGGATACGCAGTATTTT
CATSDPTSGDTQYF
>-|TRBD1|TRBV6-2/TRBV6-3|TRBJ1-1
TGTGCCAGCAGTTGGACAGGGGGAGCTGAAGCTTTCTTT
CASSWTGGAEAFF
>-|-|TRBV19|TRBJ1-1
TGTGCCAGTAGTTTGGGCGAGATGGGAGCTTTCTTT
CASSLGEMGAFF
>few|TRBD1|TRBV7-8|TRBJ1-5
TGTGCCAGCAGCCCTTCGGGGACAGGGAATGGAAAGAGACAGCCCCAGCATTTT
CASSPSGTGNGKRQPQHF
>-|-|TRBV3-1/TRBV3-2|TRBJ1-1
TGTGCCAGCAGCCCCTCTGGGGCGGGAAACACTGAAGCTTTCTTT
CASSPSGAGNTEAFF
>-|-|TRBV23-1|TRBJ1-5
TGCGCCAGCAGTCAAACATCGGTAGGGAGACGACAGCATTTT
CASSQTSVGRRQHF
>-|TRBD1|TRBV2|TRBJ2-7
TGTGCCAGCAGTGTAGGACAGGGGGCGGTCTACGAGCAGTACTTC
CASSVGQGAVYEQYF
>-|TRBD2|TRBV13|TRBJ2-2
TGTGCCAGCAGCTTAGGCGGGAGGGCCCCCGGGGAGCTGTTTTTT
CASSLGGRAPGELFF